The text below deals with one TCR beta chain. The protocol was immunoSEQ multiplex PCR, while the TCRdb copy is restricted to in-frame clones and leaves out a portion. The table has about 100,000 clones, about 85% seen once. This record comes from a study of control samples from healthy donors and cancer patients. The CDR3 consists of 16 residues. Germline lookup yields CDR1 SGHRS and CDR2 YFSETQ. Unmatched junction bases numbered 10, after V lost 4 bases and J lost 5 bases. The specimen sequenced was blood. The clonotype originates from a man aged 25-45 years in good health. The V call is TRBV5-1, the J call TRBJ2-5, with 11 bases aligning to TRBD2. Here the CDR3 reads CASSGTSGGPVETQYF. CDR3 DNA sequence: TGCGCCAGCAGCGGTACTAGCGGGGGCCCTGTGGAGACCCAGTACTTC.